This T cell receptor (beta chain) originates from a study of CD8 T cells in ankylosing spondylitis. Of note for this clonotype: The antigen is not known.

Germline CDR1 SGHRS, CDR2 YFSETQ. The CDR3 is 16 amino acids. V lost 0 bases to trimming and J lost 3 bases; unmatched junction nucleotides: 2. Study-level points and caveats: What appeared characteristic of ankylosing spondylitis blood was a TCR beta motif of under 10 highly homologous variants.

Each CDR3 protein is one row after TCRdb ran MiXCR on the 5' RACE reads. The repertoire holds around 140,000 distinct CDR3 sequences, 17% seen once, with roughly 30% in the top ten. Sequenced: blood, either unsorted or a sorted T cell fraction (not recorded which). The chain carries TRBV5-1 and TRBJ2-7; the match to TRBD2 covers 14 bases. This sequence was found in a male donor with ankylosing spondylitis. CDR3 sequence: CASSLVGTSGSYEQYF. The CDR3 DNA sequence: TGCGCCAGCAGCTTGGTTGGGACTAGCGGGAGCTACGAGCAGTACTTC.